Here is one TCR beta chain with its context. The antigen it binds to is not known. No qualities accompany the bases; no much larger clone lies one base away. Using the immunoSEQ v4 bias-controlled multiplex PCR assay, run blinded to group allocation, TCR-beta CDR3 regions were amplified from genomic DNA. Reference gene primers were added alongside TCR-beta primers to estimate nucleated cell and T cell quantities per sample. Sequencing of the libraries was performed on an Illumina MiSeq with a 100-cycle paired-end protocol. In the source study's methods: The immunoSEQ Analyzer software was used to calculate diversity and richness, with richness measured by iChao1 and clonality based on Pielou evenness and Shannon diversity (range 0-1, where higher values mean less diversity). Using confidence 3 and substitution 2, CDR3 amino acid sequences together with their V/J genes were queried against VDJdb for CMV, EBV and influenza A specificities. TCR-beta amino acid clonotype overlap between villitis of unknown etiology, infectious villitis and control repertoires was assessed with the Morisita-Horn index. In its TCRdb copy, this immuneACCESS table keeps in-frame sequences only and misses some clones. Where compared with another copy, unresolved V genes explain less than half of these, and the others have no known cause. D and trimming come from the DNA, and the V and J calls and clone size come from that table. In all, the sample holds around 2,500 clones, and roughly 80% of those were seen once. Together, the top ten hold 48% of the sample.

CDR3 length: 14 amino acids, cysteine to phenylalanine. Only the CDR3 DNA is retained, 42 bases long and in frame from the first base. The five infectious villitis placentae, four with confirmed cytomegalovirus and one with Toxoplasma gondii, were included without being matched to the other groups. The mothers in the infectious villitis group were younger, carried smaller fetuses, and either delivered preterm or experienced intrauterine demise in two cases. After delivery, the placentae were collected and evaluated both grossly and histologically, and only then was archival tissue selected. Five 10-micron scrolls were cut from each FFPE block, and DNA was isolated using the AllPrep DNA/RNA FFPE Tissue kit. DNA concentration and purity were evaluated by NanoDrop, whereas RNA quality was assessed on a Bioanalyzer. These data belong to a study of T cells in placental villitis. At the level of the whole study: The study tested an allograft-versus-infection hypothesis by comparing placental TCR-beta repertoires in villitis of unknown etiology, unaffected controls matched for gestational age, and infectious villitis. Beyond this particular receptor, the publication reports: CMV-specific clone frequencies were lower in villitis of unknown etiology than in infectious CMV cases (roughly 0.00093 vs 0.011), and villitis of unknown etiology did not differ from controls on this measure. Small amounts of decidua were contained in the paraffin blocks, so some of the captured T cells, especially in controls, may have been decidual rather than villous infiltrates. Bulk tissue sequencing could not distinguish helper, regulatory or cytotoxic T cells, nor maternal versus fetal T cells, and excluded gamma-delta receptors.

Sequenced material: placental tissue containing maternal and fetal cells. The origin of this receptor is a human patient with infectious villitis; the placental T cells may come from both mother and fetus. The rearrangement joined TRBV21-1 to TRBJ1-3; TRBD1 is the table's D call and was not checked against the DNA. TRBV21-1 is annotated as a pseudogene. At the DNA level, the sequence is TGTGCCAGCAGCAAAGACAGCTCTGGAAACACCATATATTTT. Translated, this gives CASSKDSSGNTIYF.